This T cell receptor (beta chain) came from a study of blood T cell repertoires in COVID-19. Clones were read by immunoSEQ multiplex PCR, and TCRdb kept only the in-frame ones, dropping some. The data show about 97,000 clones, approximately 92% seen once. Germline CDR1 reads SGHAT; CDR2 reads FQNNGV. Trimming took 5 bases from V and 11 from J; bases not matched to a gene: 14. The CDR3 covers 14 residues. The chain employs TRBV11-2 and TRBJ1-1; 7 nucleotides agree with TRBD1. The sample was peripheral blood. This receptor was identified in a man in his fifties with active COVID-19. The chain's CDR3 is CASSGYRDRVFAFF. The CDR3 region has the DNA TGTGCCAGCAGCGGGTACCGGGACAGAGTTTTTGCTTTCTTT.